The entry below describes one T cell receptor (beta chain). Its cognate antigen is unknown. The sample is drawn from a study of blood T cells in healthy people across ages. Overall study findings and caveats: Older age went with lower TCR beta diversity per million T cells, in a roughly linear way.

The CDR3 consists of 16 residues. V gave up 3 bases and J gave up 2 bases, with 16 bases separating them. Germline-derived CDR1 and CDR2 are ENHRY and SYGVKD. Using a J-beta primer mix together with a sample-barcoded 5' primer, a second PCR was run for 7 to 11 cycles. TCRdb re-called the 5' RACE reads through MiXCR, storing one row per CDR3 protein. Here the sample spans roughly 1,100,000 distinct CDR3 sequences, less than 25% being singletons. Researchers isolated at least 6.5 million PBMCs per sample. The sample was also reused in another study, on T cells of mothers and their children. That source reports: The data showed no persistent microchimeric T cell clones.

Material: blood. The chain is built from TRBV10-3 and TRBJ2-5; D assignment may be TRBD1 or TRBD2 (6 bases each). The receptor's source is a girl aged 2-10 years in good health. CDR3 nucleotides: TGTGCCATCAGTGACGCGGGACATATCGCTCAAGAGACCCAGTACTTC. It is translated as CAISDAGHIAQETQYF.